The rows below give T cell receptor beta chains drawn from one sample of a study of OX40 agonist ivuxolimab in advanced cancers. TCRdb's table, derived via immunoSEQ multiplex PCR, lists solely in-frame clones and lacks some. The sample consists of 95,000 to 150,000 clones, more than 80% of them appearing once. The source material was CD4+ or CD8+ T cells sorted from blood, sampled in a trial of the OX40 agonist ivuxolimab. All receptors come from an adult with an advanced solid tumor such as melanoma, head and neck, liver or kidney cancer. Both conserved end residues are part of each CDR3. D genes are given only for firm matches.

>TRBD2|TRBV9|15
CASSVGTSGEYTQYF
>NA|TRBV19|17
CASGGGVSQAFNQPQHF
>NA|TRBV7-3|16
CASSLAGGTSTDTQYF
>NA|TRBV5-1|16
CASSLSGNSGANVLTF
>NA|TRBV18|14
CASSPRRSPDEQYF
>TRBD1|TRBV7-3|15
CASSLRGGQGSEAFF
>NA|TRBV6-5|14
CASSQGIGTDTQYF
>NA|TRBV4-3|16
CASSLSFGGYGNTIYF
>NA|TRBV30|15
CAWSTRVGRDQPQHF
>NA|TRBV14|17
CASSQRSQGLSLDEQFF
>TRBD1|TRBV5-1|17
CASSPNLPGQGIYEQYF
>TRBD1|TRBV19|18
CASSSRTGGLSGANVLTF
>TRBD2|TRBV4-3|15
CASSHPGLVINEQFF
>NA|TRBV28|15
CASSLYTPQGYEQYF
>NA|TRBV9|14
CASSRRGTTDTQYF
>NA|TRBV11-3|14
CASSLRDGKETQYF
>NA|TRBV19|13
CASRDWTYNEQFF
>TRBD1|TRBV28|17
CASSFNAGTGSGEKLFF
>NA|TRBV5-1|13
CASSLEAGDTQYF
>TRBD2|TRBV11-2|16
CASSLSWGGGGETQYF
>NA|TRBV27|12
CASTSNGETQYF
>NA|TRBV2|15
CARKSLRGGYNEQFF
>NA|TRBV11-2|14
CASSLDDSNYGYTF
>NA|TRBV30|14
CAWTFRVRPSPLHF
>NA|TRBV6-4|16
CASSEMGSISYNEQFF
>NA|TRBV7-2|18
CASRLSGQIVSGTDTQYF
>TRBD1|TRBV9|15
CASSVAGQGLDTQYF
>NA|TRBV21-1|16
CASRSDRPRLTDTQYF
>NA|TRBV4-3|15
CASSQDDRRNTEAFF
>NA|TRBV6-5|14
CASSPSGIRETQYF
>NA|TRBV10-2|18
CASSESGRSGVAQNIQYF
>NA|TRBV28|11
CASRGADTQYF
>TRBD1|TRBV2|13
CATGQGANEKLFF
>TRBD1|TRBV19|17
CASSTLPGQGSYNEQFF
>TRBD2|TRBV7-2|13
CASSLRTRETQYF
>TRBD1|TRBV18|16
CASSPAGTVSNQPQHF
>NA|TRBV7-2|15
CASSLGRGAVDTQYF
>TRBD2|TRBV27|15
CASSSGLAGRETQYF
>TRBD1|TRBV28|15
CASRQQGELGYGYTF
>NA|TRBV5-1|15
CASSWTGALNEKLFF
>TRBD1|TRBV7-9|15
CASNKGDSPGDTQYF
>NA|TRBV18|15
CASSPTRASNQPQHF
>TRBD1|TRBV7-6|13
CASSLAPRTGAFF
>TRBD1|TRBV15|16
CATSRLPGQGNQPQHF
>TRBD1|TRBV10-3|18
CAISESPRWQGANSPLHF
>NA|TRBV19|14
CASSIGGAGTEAFF
>TRBD1|TRBV28|14
CASVTGQGTYEQYF
>TRBD2|TRBV5-4|17
CASSLDTAGIGGGELFF
>NA|TRBV5-1|13
CASTAAPTDTQYF
>TRBD2|TRBV7-9|15
CASSKGLAGGETQYF
>NA|TRBV7-9|16
CASSLMEAAAGEKLFF